This T cell receptor (beta chain) was documented in a study of blood T cell repertoires in COVID-19. About the study: Samples representing acute and convalescent COVID-19 were sourced from the United States, Italy and Spain. In each case, the material was cDNA or gDNA derived from T cells, B-cell-depleted T cells, or PBMCs.

This CDR3 region has 14 residues. V was shortened by 4 bases and J by 0 bases, with 7 bases between the two germline ends. Germline V gives CDR1 MGHRA, CDR2 YSYEKL. Patients at the Seattle site were enrolled during active infection and followed longitudinally. This clone was detected only a few times. In the original processing: Quantification of nucleated cells was approximated via reference gene primer amplification. Libraries were prepared by immunoSEQ multiplex PCR; TCRdb keeps only in-frame clonotypes and omits some of them. That table supplies the V and J calls and clone size; D and trimming were determined from the DNA. The repertoire includes roughly 350,000 clones, around 87% of them detected once, and about 6% sits in the top ten.

The receptor comes from a woman aged 50 to 65 with COVID-19, enrolled during active disease. The sample taken for sequencing was peripheral blood. The J gene is TRBJ1-5, the V gene TRBV4-1; D is unresolved. The CDR3 protein is CASSLYYSNQPQHF. DNA for the CDR3: TGCGCCAGCAGCCTCTACTATAGCAATCAGCCCCAGCATTTT.